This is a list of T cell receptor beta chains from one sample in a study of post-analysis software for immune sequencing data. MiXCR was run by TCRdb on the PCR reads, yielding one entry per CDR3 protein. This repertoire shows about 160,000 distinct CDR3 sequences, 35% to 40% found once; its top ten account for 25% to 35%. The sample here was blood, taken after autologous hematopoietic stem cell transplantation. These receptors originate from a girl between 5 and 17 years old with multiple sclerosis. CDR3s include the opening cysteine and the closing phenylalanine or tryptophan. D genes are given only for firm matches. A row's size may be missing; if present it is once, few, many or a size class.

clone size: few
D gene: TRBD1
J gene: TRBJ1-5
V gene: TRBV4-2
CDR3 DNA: TGTGCCAGCAGCCCGGGACAGGGGGATCAGCCCCAGCATTTT
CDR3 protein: CASSPGQGDQPQHF

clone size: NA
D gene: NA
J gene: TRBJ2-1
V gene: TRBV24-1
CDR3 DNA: TGTGCCACCAGTGATTTGCGGAGCCGGCCAGTTGGCAATGAGCAGTTCTTC
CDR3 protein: CATSDLRSRPVGNEQFF

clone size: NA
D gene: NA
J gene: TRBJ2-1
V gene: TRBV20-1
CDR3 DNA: TGCAGTGCTAGCGGGATCGACTCCTACAATGAGCAGTTCTTC
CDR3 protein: CSASGIDSYNEQFF

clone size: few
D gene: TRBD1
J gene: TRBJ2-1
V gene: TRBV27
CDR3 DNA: TGTGCCAGCAGTTTGGGACAGGGTGATGGGCCCTACAATGAGCAGTTCTTC
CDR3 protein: CASSLGQGDGPYNEQFF

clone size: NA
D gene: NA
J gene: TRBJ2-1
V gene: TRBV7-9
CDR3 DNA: TGTGCCAGCAGTCACGAAATGGGGACTAATGAGCAGTTCTTC
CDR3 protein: CASSHEMGTNEQFF

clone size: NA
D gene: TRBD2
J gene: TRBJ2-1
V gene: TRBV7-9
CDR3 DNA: TGTGCCAGCAGCCCCAGGACTAGCGCCCACAATGAGCAGTTCTTC
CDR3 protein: CASSPRTSAHNEQFF

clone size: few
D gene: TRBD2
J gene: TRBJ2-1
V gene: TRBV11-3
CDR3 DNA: TGTGCCAGCAGCCCCAGGACTAGCCCAATACACAATGAGCAGTTCTTC
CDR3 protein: CASSPRTSPIHNEQFF

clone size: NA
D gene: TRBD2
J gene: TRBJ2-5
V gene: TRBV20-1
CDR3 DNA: TGCAGTGCTAAAAGAACACTAGCGACCGAAGAGACCCAGTACTTC
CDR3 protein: CSAKRTLATEETQYF

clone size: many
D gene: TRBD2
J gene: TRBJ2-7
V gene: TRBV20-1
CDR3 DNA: TGCAGTGCTAGAGACCTAGCGGGAGATCACGAGCAGTACTTC
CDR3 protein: CSARDLAGDHEQYF

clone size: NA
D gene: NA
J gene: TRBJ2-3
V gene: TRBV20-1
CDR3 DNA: TGCAGTGCTTTTGGGCTCTCAGATACGCAGTATTTT
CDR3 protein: CSAFGLSDTQYF

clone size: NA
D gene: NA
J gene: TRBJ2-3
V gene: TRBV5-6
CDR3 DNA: TGTGCCGGCAGTCAAGCAACTGATACGCAGTATTTT
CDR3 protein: CAGSQATDTQYF

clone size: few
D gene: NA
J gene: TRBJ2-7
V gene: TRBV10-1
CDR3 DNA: TGCGCCAGCAGTTTAAATTACGGGGTGAACGAGCAGTACTTC
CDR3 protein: CASSLNYGVNEQYF

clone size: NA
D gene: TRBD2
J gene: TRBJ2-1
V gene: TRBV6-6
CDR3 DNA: TGTGCCAGCAGTCCCGGGACTAGCGTCCACAATGAGCAGTTCTTC
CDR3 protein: CASSPGTSVHNEQFF

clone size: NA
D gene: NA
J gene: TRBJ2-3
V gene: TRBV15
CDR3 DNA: TGTGCCACCAGCAGAAGGGGTAGCACAGATACGCAGTATTTT
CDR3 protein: CATSRRGSTDTQYF

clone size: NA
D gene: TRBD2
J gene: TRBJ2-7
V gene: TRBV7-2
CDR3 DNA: TGTGCCAGCAGGAAGACTAGCGGGGGAAACTACGAGCAGTACTTC
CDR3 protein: CASRKTSGGNYEQYF

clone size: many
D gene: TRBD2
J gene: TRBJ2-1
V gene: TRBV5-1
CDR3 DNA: TGCGCCAGCAGCCTCAGGGGAGGGACTAGCGGTTACAATGAGCAGTTCTTC
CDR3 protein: CASSLRGGTSGYNEQFF

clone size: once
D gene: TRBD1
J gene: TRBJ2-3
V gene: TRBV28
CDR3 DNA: TGTGCCAGCAGTCTGACAGGGTTAGAAGATACGCAGTATTTT
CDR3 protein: CASSLTGLEDTQYF

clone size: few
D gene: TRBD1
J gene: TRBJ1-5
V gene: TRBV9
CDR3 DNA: TGTGCCAGCAGCCCCCGGACAGGGAACGATCAGCCCCAGCATTTT
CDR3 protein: CASSPRTGNDQPQHF

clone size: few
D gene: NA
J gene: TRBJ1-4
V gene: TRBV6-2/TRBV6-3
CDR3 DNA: TGTGCCACCCTCCGGCGAAGCACAGGGATGGCTAATGAAAAACTGTTTTTT
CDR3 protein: CATLRRSTGMANEKLFF

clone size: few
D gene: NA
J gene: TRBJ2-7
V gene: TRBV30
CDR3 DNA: TGTGCCTGGGGGGCCTACGAGCAGTACTTC
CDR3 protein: CAWGAYEQYF

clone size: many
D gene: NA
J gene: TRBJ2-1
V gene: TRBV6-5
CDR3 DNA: TGTGCCAGCAGTTACGGGCAGCAGCCCTACAATGAGCAGTTCTTC
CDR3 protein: CASSYGQQPYNEQFF

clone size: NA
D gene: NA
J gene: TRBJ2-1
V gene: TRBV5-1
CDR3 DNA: TGCGCCAGCAGCTTGTTGGGGGAGGCCTACAATGAGCAGTTCTTC
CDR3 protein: CASSLLGEAYNEQFF

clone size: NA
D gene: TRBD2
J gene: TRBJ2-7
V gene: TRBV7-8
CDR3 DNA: TGTGCTAGCGGGACTAGCGGGACCTACGAGCAGTACTTC
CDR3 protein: CASGTSGTYEQYF

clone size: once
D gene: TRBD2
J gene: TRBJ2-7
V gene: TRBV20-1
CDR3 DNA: TGCAGTGCCCCCCTCATGGGCACTAGCGGTCCCTACGAGCAGTACTTC
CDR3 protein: CSAPLMGTSGPYEQYF

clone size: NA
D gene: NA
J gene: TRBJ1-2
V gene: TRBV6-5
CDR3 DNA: TGTGCCAGCAGTTACGGGCTAGGGATTGGCTACACCTTC
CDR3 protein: CASSYGLGIGYTF

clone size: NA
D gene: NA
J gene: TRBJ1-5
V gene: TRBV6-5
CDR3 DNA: TGTGCCAGCAGTCTACGCGCGGGGGTTAGCAATCAGCCCCAGCATTTT
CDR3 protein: CASSLRAGVSNQPQHF

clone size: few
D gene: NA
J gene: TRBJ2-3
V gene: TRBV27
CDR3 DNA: TGTGCCAGCAGTTTATGGGCCACAGATACGCAGTATTTT
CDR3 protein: CASSLWATDTQYF

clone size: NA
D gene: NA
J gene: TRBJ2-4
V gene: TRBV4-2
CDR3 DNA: TGTGCCAGCAGCCAACTACCGGGATCTGGGGACATTCAGTACTTC
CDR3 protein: CASSQLPGSGDIQYF

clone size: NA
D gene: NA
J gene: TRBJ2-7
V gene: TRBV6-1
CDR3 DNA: TGTGCCAGCAGTGGTAGCGAGAACTACGGGCAGTACTTC
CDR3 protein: CASSGSENYGQYF

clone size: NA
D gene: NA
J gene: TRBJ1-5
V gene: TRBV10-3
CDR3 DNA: TGTGCCATCGGACATGGGATTTCCCGAGATCAGCCCCAGCATTTT
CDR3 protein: CAIGHGISRDQPQHF

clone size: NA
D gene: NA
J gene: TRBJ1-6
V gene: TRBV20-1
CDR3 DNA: TGCAGTGCTAGAGAGGGTCAGGAGACTTCACCCCTCCACTTT
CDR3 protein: CSAREGQETSPLHF

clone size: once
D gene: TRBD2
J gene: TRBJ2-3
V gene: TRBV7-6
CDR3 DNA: TGTGCCAGCAGCTCGGGACCAGCGGGAGTAGCGGGCACAGATACGCAGTATTTT
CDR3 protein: CASSSGPAGVAGTDTQYF

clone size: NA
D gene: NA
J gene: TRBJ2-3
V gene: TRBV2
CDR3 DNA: TGTGCCAGCGGGGTCGATAGTCTGACAGATACGCAGTATTTT
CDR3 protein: CASGVDSLTDTQYF